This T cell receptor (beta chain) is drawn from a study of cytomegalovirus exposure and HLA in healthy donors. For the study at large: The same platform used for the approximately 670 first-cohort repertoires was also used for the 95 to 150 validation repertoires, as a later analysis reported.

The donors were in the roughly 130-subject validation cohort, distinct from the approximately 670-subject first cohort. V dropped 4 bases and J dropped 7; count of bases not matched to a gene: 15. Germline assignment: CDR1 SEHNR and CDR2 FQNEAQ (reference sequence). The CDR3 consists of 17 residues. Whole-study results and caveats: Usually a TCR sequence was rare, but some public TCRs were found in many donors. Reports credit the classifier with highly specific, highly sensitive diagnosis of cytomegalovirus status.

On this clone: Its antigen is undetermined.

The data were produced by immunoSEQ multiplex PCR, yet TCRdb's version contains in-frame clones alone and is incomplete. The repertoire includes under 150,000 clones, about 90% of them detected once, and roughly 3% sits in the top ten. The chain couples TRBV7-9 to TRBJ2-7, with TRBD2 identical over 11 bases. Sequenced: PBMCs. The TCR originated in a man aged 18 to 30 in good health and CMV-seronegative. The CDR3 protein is CASSWGGLAGGPSEQYF. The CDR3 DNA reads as TGTGCCAGCAGCTGGGGGGGATTAGCGGGAGGGCCGAGTGAGCAGTACTTC. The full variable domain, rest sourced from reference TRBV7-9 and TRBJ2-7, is DTGVSQNPRHKITKRGQNVTFRCDPISEHNRLYWYRQTLGQGPEFLTYFQNEAQLEKSRLLSDRFSAERPKGSFSTLEIQRTEQGDSAMYLCASSWGGLAGGPSEQYFGPGTRLTVT.